The T cell receptor beta chain described here comes from a study of blood T cell repertoires in COVID-19. Per germline, CDR1 MNHEY and CDR2 SVGAGI. Between the trimmed V and J ends, which lost 6 bases and 1 base, there was a span of 10 bases. CDR3 length equals 15 residues. Measured with immunoSEQ multiplex PCR; TCRdb has only the in-frame clones, and not every one. Seen here are tens of thousands of clones, roughly 85% observed once, and the top ten hold about 17%. Sequenced: peripheral blood. This receptor was identified in a woman aged 60-75 years with COVID-19, enrolled during active disease. This chain connects TRBV6-5 to TRBJ1-6, with D tentatively TRBD1 (6 bases). This CDR3 is CASSPQGSYNSPLHF. The CDR3 DNA follows: TGTGCCAGCAGCCCACAGGGATCCTATAATTCACCCCTCCACTTT.